The text below deals with one TCR beta chain. This sample was included in a study of blood T cell repertoires in COVID-19. In the study overall: T cells, B-cell-depleted T cells, or PBMCs supplied cDNA or gDNA.

This CDR3 spans 13 amino acids. V gave up 3 bases and J gave up 4 bases, with 9 bases separating them. Authors' processing steps: Reference gene primers were amplified, and this amplification served to estimate nucleated cell counts. The protocol was immunoSEQ multiplex PCR, while the TCRdb copy is restricted to in-frame clones and leaves out a portion. V, J and clone size are taken as reported in that table, and D and trimming were inferred from the DNA itself. The sample lists tens of thousands of clones, approximately 91% seen once, with roughly 13% in the top ten. The TCR was taken from a human donor in a cohort sampled during active COVID-19. The sample consisted of peripheral blood. This rearrangement joins TRBV12-3 or TRBV12-4 to TRBJ1-1, with a possible D match to TRBD1 (5 bases). The CDR3 sequence: CASSFGGVTEAFF. The CDR3 DNA is TGTGCCAGCAGTTTCGGGGGGGTCACTGAAGCTTTCTTT.